The T cell receptor (beta chain) described here comes from a study of cytomegalovirus exposure and HLA in healthy donors. General study findings and limits: HLA alleles showed associations with about 17,000 TCR beta sequences in a later analysis, at a 0.05 false discovery rate. A later analysis found common viral pathogens apparently linked to several of the most significant clusters. Accurate HLA-A and HLA-B prediction from TCR beta sequences was reported for most subjects. Most observed TCR sequences were rare, whereas some public TCRs were detected in many donors.

The primer mix had 60 Vbeta and 13 Jbeta primers. TCRdb's copy holds only in-frame clones and misses some; the assay was immunoSEQ multiplex PCR. Of some 140,000 clones in the sample, approximately 74% are singletons; the top ten hold approximately 2.1%. Remarks on this clone: Its target is not known.

Trimming took 3 bases from V and 8 from J, leaving 10 bases between them. The V gene's germline CDR1 is MDHEN and CDR2 SYDVKM. The CDR3 length is 13 residues. This sequence was found in a man under 40 in good health and CMV-seronegative. Sequences were obtained from PBMCs. This chain joins TRBV28 and TRBJ2-2; the D is unclear. CDR3 nucleotides: TGTGCCAGCAGTTTCCCACTTAAGGGGGAGCTGTTTTTT. Amino acids: CASSFPLKGELFF.